The rows below give T cell receptor beta chains drawn from one sample of a study of cytomegalovirus exposure and HLA in healthy donors. Using immunoSEQ multiplex PCR, the repertoire was profiled, and TCRdb retains in-frame clones only, with some absent. The data contain roughly 100,000 clones, over 85% of them singletons. Material: PBMCs. The receptor set was obtained from a woman in her late teens or twenties in good health and CMV-seronegative. Each CDR3 is given with its conserved first and last residue. Each record gives: D gene, V gene, J gene, clone size, CDR3 DNA, CDR3 protein. A D gene is named only where the DNA matches it firmly. Some rows mark clone size as missing; the rest say once, few, many or name a class of expanded clone.

>NA|TRBV5-8|TRBJ1-2|NA
TGTGCCAGCAGCTTGGGAGGAAATGGCTACACCTTC
CASSLGGNGYTF
>TRBD1|TRBV18|TRBJ2-7|NA
TGTGCCAGCTCACTCACGACTCCGGGACAGGGCTACGAGCAGTACTTC
CASSLTTPGQGYEQYF
>NA|TRBV18|TRBJ2-1|once
TGTGCCAGCTCACCACCGGCAGGGGACCATGAGCAGTTCTTC
CASSPPAGDHEQFF
>TRBD2|TRBV5-1|TRBJ2-3|NA
TGCGCCAGCAGCTTTGGGACTAGCGGACGCACAGATACGCAGTATTTT
CASSFGTSGRTDTQYF
>TRBD2|TRBV6-5|TRBJ2-3|NA
TGTGCCAGCAGTCAGGCGGGACTAGCACAAGATACGCAGTATTTT
CASSQAGLAQDTQYF
>TRBD2|TRBV7-3|TRBJ2-5|NA
TGTGCCAGCAGTCCTAGCGGGGGGGCCGTACAGACCCAGTACTTC
CASSPSGGAVQTQYF
>NA|TRBV27|TRBJ1-1|NA
TGTGCCAGCAGTCCAGGGTTGATAACTGAAGCTTTCTTT
CASSPGLITEAFF
>TRBD1|TRBV7-2|TRBJ1-2|NA
TGTGCCAGCAGCTTAGCGCTGCAGGGGGCCTATGGCTACACCTTC
CASSLALQGAYGYTF
>NA|TRBV9|TRBJ2-1|NA
TGTGCCAGCAGCGTAACGTTGGCCGGGACTCAGCAGTTCTTC
CASSVTLAGTQQFF
>TRBD2|TRBV5-6|TRBJ2-7|NA
TGTGCCAGCAGCCTCCGCCGTAGCGGGAGGCGCAGCTACGAGCAGTACTTC
CASSLRRSGRRSYEQYF
>NA|TRBV27|TRBJ2-1|once
TGTGCCAGCAGTCCCTCCCCAGGGGCCGGCAATGAGCAGTTCTTC
CASSPSPGAGNEQFF
>TRBD2|TRBV30|TRBJ2-7|NA
TGTGCCTGGAATAGCGGGGGGGCCTTCGACGAGCAGTACTTC
CAWNSGGAFDEQYF
>NA|TRBV7-6|TRBJ2-7|NA
TGTGCCAGCAGCCCGACACATATTTACGAGCAGTACTTC
CASSPTHIYEQYF
>NA|TRBV11-1|TRBJ1-1|NA
TGTGCCAGCAGCTTATGGGGGGGCGCGGGTGAAGCTTTCTTT
CASSLWGGAGEAFF
>TRBD2|TRBV4-2|TRBJ2-5|NA
TGTGCCAGCAGCCAAGATCCCCTAGCGGACCAAGAGACCCAGTACTTC
CASSQDPLADQETQYF
>TRBD1|TRBV14|TRBJ1-4|NA
TGTGCCAGCAGCCAAGATGGGACAGTGCCTAATGAAAAACTGTTTTTT
CASSQDGTVPNEKLFF
>TRBD1|TRBV2|TRBJ2-1|NA
TGTGCCAGCAGGCCCCAGGGGGCCCTTACGTTCTTC
CASRPQGALTFF
>TRBD2|TRBV27|TRBJ2-2|NA
TGTGCCAGCAGTCCTGGACTAGAACGGACCGGGGAGCTGTTTTTT
CASSPGLERTGELFF
>TRBD1|TRBV7-8|TRBJ2-5|NA
TGTGCCAGCAGCTTTGGACTCGGCAGGGGGCTGTTAGAGACCCAGTACTTC
CASSFGLGRGLLETQYF
>NA|TRBV2|TRBJ2-2|NA
TGTGCCAGCAGTAAGACTCACACCCCCGGGGAGCTGTTTTTT
CASSKTHTPGELFF
>NA|TRBV5-1|TRBJ2-1|NA
TGCGCCAGCAGGAGGGACTTCTCGAGCTCCTACAATGAGCAGTTCTTC
CASRRDFSSSYNEQFF